A single sample gave rise to the 7 T cell receptor beta chains below, sequenced in a study of metastatic and nonmetastatic thyroid tumors. TCRdb called clones again from the PCR reads with MiXCR. The data show 13,000 to 15,000 clones, roughly 29% seen once. No treatment had been given to any patient before thyroid surgery. Material: tumor tissue. The origin of the receptors is a female donor with papillary thyroid cancer or a benign thyroid nodule (not recorded which). Some clones in this sample may be carry-over from other donors' samples.

In this sample, this clone turned up many times. The genes are TRBV20-1 and TRBJ2-1, with TRBD2 matching over 8 bases. CDR1 DFQATT and CDR2 SNEGSKA come from the germline V gene (reference sequence). The junction had 7 bases not matched to a gene; V was cut back by 0 bases and J by 0 bases. The CDR3 has 17 residues. CDR3 loop: CSARDRGSGGSYNEQFF. The CDR3 nucleotides are TGCAGTGCTAGAGATCGTGGGAGCGGGGGCTCCTACAATGAGCAGTTCTTC.

In this sample, this clone turned up many times. The chain couples TRBV5-1 to TRBJ1-6; 10 bases map to TRBD1. The CDR3 has 16 amino acids. Per germline, CDR1 SGHRS and CDR2 YFSETQ. After removal of 1 base from V and 6 bases from J, the junction contained 4 bases not matched to a gene. In DNA form, the CDR3 reads TGCGCCAGCAGCTTGCTGGGACAGGGGAGTAATTCACCCCTCCACTTT. The encoded protein is CASSLLGQGSNSPLHF. The complete variable domain, with remaining parts taken from reference TRBV5-1 and TRBJ1-6, reads KAGVTQTPRYLIKTRGQQVTLSCSPISGHRSVSWYQQTPGQGLQFLFEYFSETQRNKGNFPGRFSGRQFSNSRSEMNVSTLELGDSALYLCASSLLGQGSNSPLHFGNGTRLTVT.

This clone showed up many times. J is TRBJ2-7 and V is TRBV10-3; the D is unclear. Trimming stripped 4 bases from V and 6 bases from J, with 10 bases between. The CDR3 consists of 12 residues. The germline CDR1 and CDR2 sequences are ENHRY and SYGVKD. CDR3 loop: CAISVGVGEQYF. The CDR3 DNA reads as TGTGCCATCAGTGTTGGAGTTGGCGAGCAGTACTTC.

This clone has ten or more counts. V is TRBV18 and J is TRBJ1-1; 9 nucleotides match TRBD1. Germline V gives CDR1 KGHSH, CDR2 LQKENI. This CDR3 has 14 amino acids. J was trimmed by 8 bases and V by 5 bases; bases with no gene match: 9. CDR3 DNA: TGTGCCAGCTCAACGGGACAGGGCGGGTACGAAGCTTTCTTT. Protein: CASSTGQGGYEAFF.

This clone was observed a single time. The genes are TRBV30 and TRBJ2-1, with 8 bases aligning to TRBD1. Germline loops: CDR1 GTSNPN, CDR2 SVGIG (reference sequence). The CDR3 has 13 residues. The CDR3 reads CASDRGQYNEQFF. CDR3 sequence (DNA): TGTGCATCCGACAGGGGTCAGTACAATGAGCAGTTCTTC.

This clone has only a few counts. The chain carries TRBV28 and TRBJ1-6, with 7 bases that match TRBD1. The CDR3 length is 12 residues. Germline V gene lookup returns CDR1 MDHEN and CDR2 SYDVKM. The trim removed 7 bases at V and 10 bases at J, leaving 4 bases unmatched. Here the CDR3 DNA reads TGTGCCAGCACAACAGGGGAATCACCCCTCCACTTT. Its protein product is CASTTGESPLHF.

This clone was counted between two and nine times. The chain carries TRBV12-3 or TRBV12-4 and TRBJ1-2; D may be TRBD1 (6 bases). This CDR3 spans 13 amino acids. Between the trimmed V and J ends, which lost 4 bases and 3 bases, there was a span of 9 bases. DNA for the CDR3: TGTGCCAGCAGTTCACAGGGTCACTATGGCTACACCTTC. Translating gives CASSSQGHYGYTF.